This TCR beta chain was profiled in a study of T cells expressing NK-cell markers. Study at large: One of the eight sequenced donors was seronegative, whereas the other seven were HCMV-seropositive.

For TCR beta, cDNA was produced by 5'RACE template switching with UMIs. TCRdb reprocessed the 5' RACE reads, keeping one entry per CDR3 protein, no DNA. In all, the sample yields roughly 380,000 distinct CDR3 sequences. This receptor was taken from a man between 18 and 69 years old in good health. Sequences were obtained from blood T cells: a sorted CD56 or NKG2C T cell subset, CD4+ or CD8+ T cells, or bulk PBMC T cells (not recorded which).

CDR3 region: CASTPNTGELFF. The J gene is TRBJ2-2, the V gene TRBV9. CDR1 and CDR2 from the germline V gene are SGDLS and YYNGEE. CDR3 length equals 12 residues.